This TCR beta chain was obtained from a study of radiotherapy plus CTLA-4 blockade in lung cancer. Data came from immunoSEQ multiplex PCR; TCRdb stores just in-frame clones and leaves some out. Of tens of thousands of clones detected, approximately 86% appear once; the ten largest clones hold 16%. V dropped 4 bases and J dropped 8 bases, with 14 bases sitting between them. The V gene's germline CDR1 is SGHVS and CDR2 FQNEAQ. The CDR3 extends over 14 amino acids. The sample in question was peripheral blood, obtained from a patient treated with radiotherapy plus ipilimumab. This sequence joins TRBV7-8 and TRBJ1-4, with a weak D call TRBD1 (6 bases). This clonotype was obtained from a human donor with non-small cell lung cancer that progressed on radiotherapy plus ipilimumab. The CDR3, as DNA: TGTGCCAGCAGCTACAGGGTCCCCGGGGAAAAACTGTTTTTT. This translates into CASSYRVPGEKLFF.